Below, 2 T cell receptor beta chains from the same sample are listed, as sequenced in a study of blood T cell repertoires in COVID-19. Sequencing was performed with immunoSEQ multiplex PCR; in TCRdb, only in-frame clones are kept and a portion is missing. This sample has 130,000 to 150,000 clones, with 70% to 85% found just once. The specimen was peripheral blood. The receptors were gathered from a woman aged 80 or older with acute or convalescent COVID-19.

The gene calls are TRBV5-1 and TRBJ1-2; 10 nucleotides agree with TRBD1. The germline gives CDR1 SGHRS, CDR2 YFSETQ. The CDR3 consists of 15 residues. Trimming took 0 bases from V and 8 from J; bases not matched to a gene: 7. The DNA of the CDR3 is TGCGCCAGCAGCTTGGAGGGACAGGGGTCGAAAGGCTACACCTTC. It is translated as CASSLEGQGSKGYTF.

J is TRBJ2-3 and V is TRBV6-2 or TRBV6-3; D ambiguous. CDR1 is MNHEY, CDR2 SVGEGT, per germline. This CDR3 spans 13 amino acids. V was cut by 5 bases and J by 2 bases, with 8 bases left in between. The CDR3 protein is CASSGPNTDTQYF. CDR3 coding DNA: TGTGCCAGCAGTGGGCCCAACACAGATACGCAGTATTTT.